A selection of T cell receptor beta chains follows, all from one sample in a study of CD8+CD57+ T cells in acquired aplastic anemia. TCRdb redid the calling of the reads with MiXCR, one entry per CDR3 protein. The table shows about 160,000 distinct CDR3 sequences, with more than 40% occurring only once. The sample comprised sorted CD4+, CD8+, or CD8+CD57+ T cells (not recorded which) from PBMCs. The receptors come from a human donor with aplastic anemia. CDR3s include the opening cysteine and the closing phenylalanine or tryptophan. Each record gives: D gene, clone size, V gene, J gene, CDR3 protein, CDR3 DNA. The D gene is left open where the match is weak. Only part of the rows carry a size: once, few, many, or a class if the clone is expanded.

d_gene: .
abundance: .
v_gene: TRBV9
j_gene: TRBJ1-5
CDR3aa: CASSGLGYNQPQHF
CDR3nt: TGTGCCAGCAGCGGGCTCGGGTATAATCAGCCCCAGCATTTT

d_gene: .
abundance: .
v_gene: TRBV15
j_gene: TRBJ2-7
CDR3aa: CATSRVAVRGVEQYF
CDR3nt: TGTGCCACCAGCAGAGTGGCGGTGCGGGGTGTGGAGCAGTACTTC

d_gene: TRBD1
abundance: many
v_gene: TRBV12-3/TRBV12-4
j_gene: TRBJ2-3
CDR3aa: CASSIGQGSTDTQYF
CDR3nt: TGTGCCAGCAGTATTGGACAGGGGAGCACAGATACGCAGTATTTT

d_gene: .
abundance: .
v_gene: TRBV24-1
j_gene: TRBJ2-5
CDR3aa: CATSDLQMETQYF
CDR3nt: TGTGCCACCAGTGATTTGCAAATGGAGACCCAGTACTTC

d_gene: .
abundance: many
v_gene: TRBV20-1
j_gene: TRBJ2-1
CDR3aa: CSARSDSINEQFF
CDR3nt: TGCAGTGCTAGATCGGACAGTATCAATGAGCAGTTCTTC

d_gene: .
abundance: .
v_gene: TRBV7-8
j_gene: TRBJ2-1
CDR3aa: CASSWTRGKDEQFF
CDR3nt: TGTGCCAGCAGCTGGACGAGGGGTAAAGATGAGCAGTTCTTC

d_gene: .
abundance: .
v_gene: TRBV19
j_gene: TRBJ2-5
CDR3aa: CASSIVGVQETQYF
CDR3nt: TGTGCCAGTAGTATAGTTGGAGTCCAAGAGACCCAGTACTTC

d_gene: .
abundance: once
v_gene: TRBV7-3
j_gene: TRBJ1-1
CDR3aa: CASSTTRGTEAFF
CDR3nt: TGTGCCAGCAGTACCACACGCGGGACTGAAGCTTTCTTT

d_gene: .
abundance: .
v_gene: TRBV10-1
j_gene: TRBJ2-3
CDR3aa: CASSESREWGTDTQYF
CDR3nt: TGCGCCAGCAGTGAGTCTCGGGAATGGGGCACAGATACGCAGTATTTT

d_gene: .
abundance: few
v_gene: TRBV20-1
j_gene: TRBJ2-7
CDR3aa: CSAGARTGMNEQYF
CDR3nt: TGCAGTGCTGGAGCCCGGACGGGGATGAACGAGCAGTACTTC

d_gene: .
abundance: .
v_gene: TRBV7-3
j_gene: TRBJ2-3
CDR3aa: CASSLGLFPSTDTQYF
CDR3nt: TGTGCCAGCAGCTTAGGGCTTTTCCCCAGCACAGATACGCAGTATTTT

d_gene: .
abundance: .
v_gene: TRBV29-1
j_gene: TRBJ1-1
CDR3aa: CSAGPTTYNEAFF
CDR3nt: TGCAGCGCCGGACCGACGACGTACAATGAAGCTTTCTTT

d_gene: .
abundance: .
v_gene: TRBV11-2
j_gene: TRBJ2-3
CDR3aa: CASSFRNPGLGSTDTQYF
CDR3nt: TGTGCCAGCAGCTTCCGCAACCCCGGACTTGGTAGCACAGATACGCAGTATTTT

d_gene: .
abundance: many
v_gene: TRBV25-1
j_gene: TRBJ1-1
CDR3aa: CATSSRTEAFF
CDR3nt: TGTGCCACCTCTTCCAGGACTGAAGCTTTCTTT

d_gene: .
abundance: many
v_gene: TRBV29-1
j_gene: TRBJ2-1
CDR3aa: CSVDYINEQFF
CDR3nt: TGCAGCGTTGATTACATTAATGAGCAGTTCTTC

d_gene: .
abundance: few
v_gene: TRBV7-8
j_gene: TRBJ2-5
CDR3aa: CASSLKGGETQYF
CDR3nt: TGTGCCAGCAGCTTAAAGGGTGGCGAGACCCAGTACTTC

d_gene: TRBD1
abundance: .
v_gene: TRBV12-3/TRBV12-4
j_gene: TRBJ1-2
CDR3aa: CASSSIDRVDGYTF
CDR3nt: TGTGCCAGCAGTTCCATAGACAGGGTAGATGGCTACACCTTC

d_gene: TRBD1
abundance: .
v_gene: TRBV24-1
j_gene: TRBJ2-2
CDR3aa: CATSDVSGGGELFF
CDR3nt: TGTGCCACCAGTGATGTTTCAGGGGGCGGGGAGCTGTTTTTT

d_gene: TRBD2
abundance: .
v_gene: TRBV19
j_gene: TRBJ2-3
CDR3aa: CASSERLAPDTQYF
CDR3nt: TGTGCCAGTAGTGAACGACTAGCGCCAGATACGCAGTATTTT

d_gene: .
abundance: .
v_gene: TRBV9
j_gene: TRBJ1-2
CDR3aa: CASSALGVYGYTF
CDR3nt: TGTGCCAGCAGCGCCCTTGGGGTTTATGGCTACACCTTC

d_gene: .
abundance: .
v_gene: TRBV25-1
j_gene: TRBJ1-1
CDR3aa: CASSAPRGEGPMNTEAFF
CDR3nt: TGTGCCAGCAGTGCTCCCCGGGGGGAGGGACCAATGAACACTGAAGCTTTCTTT

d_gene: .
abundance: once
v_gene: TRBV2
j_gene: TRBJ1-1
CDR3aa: CASGQSRSNTEAFF
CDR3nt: TGTGCTTCGGGGCAATCAAGGTCGAACACTGAAGCTTTCTTT

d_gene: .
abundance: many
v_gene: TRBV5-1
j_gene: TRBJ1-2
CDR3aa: CASSHTPPGTNYGYTF
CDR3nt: TGCGCCAGCAGCCATACCCCCCCCGGAACTAACTATGGCTACACCTTC

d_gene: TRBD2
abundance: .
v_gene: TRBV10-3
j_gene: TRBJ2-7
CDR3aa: CAISESIAGPYEQYF
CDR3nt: TGTGCCATCAGTGAGTCAATAGCGGGGCCCTACGAGCAGTACTTC

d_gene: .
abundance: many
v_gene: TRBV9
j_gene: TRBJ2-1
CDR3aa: CASSVDGKSYNEQFF
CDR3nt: TGTGCCAGCAGCGTAGACGGGAAATCCTACAATGAGCAGTTCTTC

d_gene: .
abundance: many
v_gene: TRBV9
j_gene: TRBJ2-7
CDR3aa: CASSVVPGSSYEQYF
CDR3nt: TGTGCCAGCAGCGTAGTACCCGGAAGCTCCTACGAGCAGTACTTC

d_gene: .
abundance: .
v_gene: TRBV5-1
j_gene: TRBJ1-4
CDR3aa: CASSPRGGSRGANEKLFF
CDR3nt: TGCGCCAGCAGCCCTAGAGGGGGATCTAGGGGTGCTAATGAAAAACTGTTTTTT

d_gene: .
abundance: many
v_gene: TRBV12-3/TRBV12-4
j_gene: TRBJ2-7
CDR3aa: CASSGHYGSYEQYF
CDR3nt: TGTGCCAGCAGCGGACACTACGGATCCTACGAGCAGTACTTC